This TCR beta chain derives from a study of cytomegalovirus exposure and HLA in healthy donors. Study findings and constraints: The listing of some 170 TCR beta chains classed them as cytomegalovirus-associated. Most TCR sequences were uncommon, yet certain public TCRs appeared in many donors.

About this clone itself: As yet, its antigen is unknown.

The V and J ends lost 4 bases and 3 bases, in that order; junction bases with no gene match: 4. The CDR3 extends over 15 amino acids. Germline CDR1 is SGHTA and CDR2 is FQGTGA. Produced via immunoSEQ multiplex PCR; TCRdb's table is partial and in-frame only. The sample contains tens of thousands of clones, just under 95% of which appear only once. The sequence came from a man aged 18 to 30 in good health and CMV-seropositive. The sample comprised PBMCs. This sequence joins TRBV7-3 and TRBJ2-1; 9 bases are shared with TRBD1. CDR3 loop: CASSSGQGRYNEQFF. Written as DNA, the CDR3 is TGTGCCAGCAGCTCGGGACAGGGCCGCTACAATGAGCAGTTCTTC.